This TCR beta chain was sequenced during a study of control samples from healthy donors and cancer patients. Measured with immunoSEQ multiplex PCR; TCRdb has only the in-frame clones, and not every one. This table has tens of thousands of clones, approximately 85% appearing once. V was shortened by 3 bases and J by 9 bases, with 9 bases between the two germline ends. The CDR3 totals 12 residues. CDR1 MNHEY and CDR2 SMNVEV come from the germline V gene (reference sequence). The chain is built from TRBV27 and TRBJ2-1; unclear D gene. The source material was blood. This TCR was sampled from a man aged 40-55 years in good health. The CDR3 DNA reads TGTGCCAGCAGTTTTTTCGGTGGTGAGCAGTTCTTC. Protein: CASSFFGGEQFF.